This T cell receptor (beta chain) was documented in a study of shared clonotypes between healthy human individuals (dated by TCRdb to about 2020). About the full investigation: The cohort included three men and a couple of women between 18 and 49 years of age. For each donor, CD4 naive and CD4 memory were each given three plates, CD8 naive was given two plates, and CD8 memory was given one plate. Blood TCR repertoires of a handful of healthy adults were deeply sequenced to estimate repertoire size and the extent of clonotype sharing between individuals. Libraries were prepared and TCR repertoires were sequenced by different laboratories using diverse techniques, in order to increase sequencing depth and limit assay-specific biases. Leukapheresis yielded between about 0.85 and 10 billion PBMCs per donor. Overall study outcomes, separate from this receptor: Sampling was restricted to blood, and TCR repertoires in tissues likely differ from the TCR repertoires found in blood. Compared with non-shared clonotypes, the clonotypes found in all four sorted-subset donors had higher generation probabilities. Incomplete sequencing was indicated by rarefaction of sorted-subset datasets, despite the large sequencing depth. Across a few donors, approximately 5% of naive CD4, 3% to 3.5% of naive CD8, 2.3% of memory CD4, and over 0.35% of memory CD8 clonotypes were shared. Pairwise subsampling led to the expectation that sequencing depth would affect the degree of clonotype sharing among donors. Naive subsets generally had larger estimated clonotype richness than memory subsets did. The genetic and exposure-history diversity represented was limited by the small number of donors.

The donors were healthy, HIV-negative adults who had no recently reported acute infections or vaccinations. Every donor was a Caucasian adult residing in Nashville, Tennessee, USA. CD4+ T cells were enriched by magnetic negative selection; naive cells were then positively selected on CD45RA, and the negative fraction formed the memory subset. Blood was collected by leukapheresis, and PBMCs were isolated by Ficoll-Histopaque density gradient centrifugation and then cryopreserved in liquid nitrogen vapor phase. Purity and quantity of every magnetically sorted T cell population were checked by analytical flow cytometry. Genomic DNA was isolated from every sorted fraction and measured by UV absorbance on a Nanodrop 2000c. With regard to this clone: The clone's antigen remains unknown. No quality values exist for individual bases; no much larger clone is one base distant.

V is pared back by 4 bases and J by 4 bases, with 17 bases lying between the germline termini. Its CDR3 holds 15 amino acids, cysteine through phenylalanine. Here the CDR3 DNA is all that survives: 45 bases in frame from base 1. From a lookup of the germline V gene, CDR1 and CDR2 are MDHEN and SYDVKM. TCR CDR3 regions were amplified from genomic DNA by multiplex PCR using the deep immunoSEQ assay. Extracted genomic DNA from each cell subset was distributed evenly across all wells of several immunoSEQ 96-well plates, and each plate was treated as a replicate. For sorted subsets, roughly 200 ng of genomic DNA, equivalent to 30,000 or so T cell genomes, went into each replicate PCR. Purified libraries were quantified with a Qubit 3.0 fluorometer, sized on a Bioanalyzer 2100, and re-quantified with the KAPA Library Quantification kit. Each immunoSEQ 96-well plate was sequenced on its own single-read 150-cycle Illumina NextSeq 550 flow cell. The source study handled its data this way. Because the immunoSEQ output held only junctional sequences and lacked quality scores, the filtering could not match the filtering applied to full-length reads. To assign V/J genes and CDR3, sequences were annotated against IMGT germline references using PyIR, a Python wrapper for IgBLAST v1.9. Reads were removed for weak V/J assignments (E-value above 1e-6), missing CDR3, stop codons, out-of-frame junctions, or ambiguous translated residues. V3J clonotypes were defined by identical inferred V gene, J gene, and CDR3 amino acid sequence. Percentage overlap between repertoires was computed as shared unique clonotypes divided by the size of the smaller repertoire. Three approaches were used to assess repertoire richness: RTK rarefaction, the Chao1 estimator, and Recon v2.1 estimates of unobserved clonotypes. Generation probabilities for all TCRbeta clonotypes obtained by the gDNA method from four donors were computed using OLGA. TCRdb took over this immuneACCESS table, retaining in-frame rearrangements with V and J assigned. Such tables are incomplete; in checked studies, under half of the missing clones stem from an unresolved V gene, and the remainder is unexplained. V and J calls and clone size come straight from that table; D and trimming were deduced from the DNA. Here the sample has under 200,000 clones; approximately 92% occur a single time. 0.067% of the sample lies in the top ten.

The rearrangement combines TRBV28 with TRBJ2-7; the D gene is perhaps TRBD2, from 5 matching bases. This TCR derives from a young woman in good health. The sample consisted of naive CD4+ T cells sorted from blood. The sample's cell subset or site label, decoded: CD45RA+ positively selected. The CDR3 here reads CASSSAEGITYEQYF. The DNA sequence is given as TGTGCCAGCAGTTCAGCGGAAGGGATAACTTACGAGCAGTACTTC.